This TCR beta chain was captured by sequencing in a study of blood T cell repertoires in COVID-19. Study-wide context: In each case, the material was cDNA or gDNA derived from T cells, B-cell-depleted T cells, or PBMCs.

About this clone: The sample holds other DNA sequences that translate to the same CDR3.

V lost 5 bases to trimming and J lost 0 bases, with 11 bases between them. Germline V gene data show CDR1 as SEHNR and CDR2 as FQNEAQ (reference sequence). The CDR3 consists of 15 residues. Method: immunoSEQ multiplex PCR; TCRdb's copy keeps in-frame clones and lacks some. Of just over 300,000 clones in the sample, 87% are singletons; the top ten hold roughly 2.3%. This TCR came from a man aged 18 to 35 with active or convalescent COVID-19. What was sequenced was peripheral blood. The genes are TRBV7-9 and TRBJ2-1; D is possibly TRBD2 (5 bases). The CDR3 DNA sequence: TGTGCCAGCAGCCCGTCGGGAAGCTCCTACAATGAGCAGTTCTTC. Its translation is CASSPSGSSYNEQFF.